This T cell receptor (beta chain) originates from a study of T cell responses to AZD1222 COVID-19 vaccine. Study-wide results and caveats: Vaccination with two AZD1222 doses was followed by a rise in Spike-specific TCR breadth and depth.

The study pooled second doses at about 4 or about 12 weeks. The CDR3 sequence is 15 residues long. From germline, CDR1 is KGHSH and CDR2 LQKENI. Deletions cut 3 bases from V and 1 base from J, with 12 bases between. Clones were read by immunoSEQ multiplex PCR, and TCRdb kept only the in-frame ones, dropping some. This table has 95,000 to 100,000 clones, about four fifths appearing once. Comments on this clone: What it binds is not known.

V gene TRBV18 combines with J gene TRBJ1-2; perhaps TRBD1 as D (5 bases). The sample consisted of peripheral blood, taken 28 days after the second AZD1222 dose. This receptor was taken from an adult who received the AZD1222 COVID-19 vaccine. CDR3 DNA sequence: TGTGCCAGCTCACCGGGTTCGCAGGGTAACTATGGCTACACCTTC. It encodes CASSPGSQGNYGYTF.